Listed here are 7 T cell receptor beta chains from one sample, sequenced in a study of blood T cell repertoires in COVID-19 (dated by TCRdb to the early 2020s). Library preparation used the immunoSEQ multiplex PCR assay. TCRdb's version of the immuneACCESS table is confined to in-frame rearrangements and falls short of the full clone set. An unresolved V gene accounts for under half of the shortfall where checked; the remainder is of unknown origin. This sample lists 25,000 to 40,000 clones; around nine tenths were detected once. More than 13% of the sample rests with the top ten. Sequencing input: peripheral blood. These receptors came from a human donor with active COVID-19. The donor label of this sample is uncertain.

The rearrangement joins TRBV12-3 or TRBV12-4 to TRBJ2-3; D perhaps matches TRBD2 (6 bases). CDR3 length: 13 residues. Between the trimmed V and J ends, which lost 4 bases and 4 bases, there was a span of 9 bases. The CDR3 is CASSSAGADTQYF. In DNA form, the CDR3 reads TGTGCCAGCAGTTCAGCGGGCGCAGATACGCAGTATTTT.

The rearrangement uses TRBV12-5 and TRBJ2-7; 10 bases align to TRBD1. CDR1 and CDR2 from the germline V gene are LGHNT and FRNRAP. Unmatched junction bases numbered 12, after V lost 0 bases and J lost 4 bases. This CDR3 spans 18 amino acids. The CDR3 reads CASGLVMVRTGGVYEQYF. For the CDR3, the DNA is TGTGCTAGTGGTTTGGTAATGGTTCGGACAGGGGGAGTTTACGAGCAGTACTTC.

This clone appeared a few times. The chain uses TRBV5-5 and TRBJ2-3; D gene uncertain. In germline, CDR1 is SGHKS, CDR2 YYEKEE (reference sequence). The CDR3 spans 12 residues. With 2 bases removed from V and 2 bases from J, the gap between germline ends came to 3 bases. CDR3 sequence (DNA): TGTGCCAGCAGCTTCAACACAGATACGCAGTATTTT. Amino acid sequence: CASSFNTDTQYF.

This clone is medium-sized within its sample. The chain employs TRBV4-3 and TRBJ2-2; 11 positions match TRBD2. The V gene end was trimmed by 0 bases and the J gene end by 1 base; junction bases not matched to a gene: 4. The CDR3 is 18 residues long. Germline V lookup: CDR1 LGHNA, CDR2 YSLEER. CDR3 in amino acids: CASSQDVAGGLNTGELFF. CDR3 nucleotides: TGCGCCAGCAGCCAAGATGTAGCGGGGGGGTTGAACACCGGGGAGCTGTTTTTT.

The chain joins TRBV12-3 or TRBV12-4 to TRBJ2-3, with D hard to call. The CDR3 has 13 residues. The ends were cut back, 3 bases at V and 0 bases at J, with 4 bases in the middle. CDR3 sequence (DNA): TGTGCCAGCAGTTTCCCTAGCACAGATACGCAGTATTTT. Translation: CASSFPSTDTQYF.

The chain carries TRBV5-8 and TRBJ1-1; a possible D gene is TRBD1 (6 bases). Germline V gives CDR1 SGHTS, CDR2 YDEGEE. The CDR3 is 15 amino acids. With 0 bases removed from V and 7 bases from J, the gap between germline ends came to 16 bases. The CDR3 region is CASSLVWGYRDEAFF. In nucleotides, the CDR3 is TGTGCCAGCAGCTTGGTTTGGGGGTACAGGGATGAAGCTTTCTTT.

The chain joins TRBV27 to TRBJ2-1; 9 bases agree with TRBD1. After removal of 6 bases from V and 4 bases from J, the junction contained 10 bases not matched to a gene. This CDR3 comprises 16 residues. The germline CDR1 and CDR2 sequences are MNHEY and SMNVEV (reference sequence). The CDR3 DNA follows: TGTGCCAGCAGGCTAACCGGGACAGGGCCATACAATGAGCAGTTCTTC. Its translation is CASRLTGTGPYNEQFF.